The 9 T cell receptor beta chains given below trace back to one sample, sequenced in a study of blood T cell repertoires in COVID-19 (dated by TCRdb to 2020 to 2022). The library was obtained by the immunoSEQ multiplex PCR assay. What TCRdb holds here is the immuneACCESS table cut down to in-frame rearrangements. Part of the clones is not present; checked against another copy, under half of the missing clones reflect an unresolved V gene, and the others are unexplained. The sample table holds about 63,000 clones, of which 70% to 90% were seen once. Jointly, the top ten make up approximately 4% of the sample. The sequenced sample consisted of PBMCs or T cells enriched from blood (not recorded which). The receptors derive from a woman in her thirties or forties with acute COVID-19.

V usage is TRBV7-9 and J usage is TRBJ2-1, with TRBD2 matching 8 bases. The CDR3 runs to 18 residues. Germline V gene data show CDR1 as SEHNR and CDR2 as FQNEAQ (reference sequence). V lost 4 bases to trimming and J lost 0 bases; unmatched junction nucleotides: 11. CDR3 nucleotides: TGTGCCAGCAGCTCAGCTGGGCCAGCGGGGGTCTCCTACAATGAGCAGTTCTTC. Amino acids: CASSSAGPAGVSYNEQFF.

This CDR3 is CASSLGTGVNYGYTF. In nucleotides, the CDR3 is TGTGCCAGCAGCTTAGGAACAGGGGTCAACTATGGCTACACCTTC. The genes are TRBV7-8 and TRBJ1-2; TRBD1 agrees at 7 bases. The CDR3 has 15 residues. The germline V gene encodes CDR1 SGHVS and CDR2 FQNEAQ. The trim removed 1 base at V and 2 bases at J, leaving 4 bases unmatched.

The CDR3 reads CASMGQGNEQFF. The DNA for the CDR3 is TGTGCCAGCATGGGGCAGGGCAATGAGCAGTTCTTC. The chain employs TRBV27 and TRBJ2-1; D is possibly TRBD1 (5 bases). The V and J ends lost 7 bases and 6 bases respectively, with 10 bases between them. This CDR3 region has 12 residues. Germline V gives CDR1 MNHEY, CDR2 SMNVEV (reference sequence).

This clone turned up a few times. The CDR3 nucleotides are TGTGCCAGCAGTCCCCAGGGGGTTGGCTATGGCTACACCTTC. This sequence encodes CASSPQGVGYGYTF. The rearrangement uses TRBV27 and TRBJ1-2; 7 bases are shared with TRBD1. CDR1 is MNHEY, CDR2 SMNVEV, per germline (reference sequence). The CDR3 length is 14 residues. The V segment lost 5 bases and the J segment 4 bases; nucleotides outside the gene matches: 7.

This chain joins TRBV29-1 and TRBJ1-2; D gene uncertain. The CDR3 totals 12 residues. Per germline, CDR1 SQVTM and CDR2 ANQGSEA. Deletions cut 3 bases from V and 1 base from J, with 6 bases between. CDR3 nucleotide sequence: TGCAGCGTTGAGGGGAGTAACTATGGCTACACCTTC. Its translation is CSVEGSNYGYTF.

V gene TRBV7-6 combines with J gene TRBJ2-3; 7 nucleotides line up with TRBD2. This CDR3 is 15 amino acids long. CDR1 SGHVS and CDR2 FNYEAQ come from the germline V gene. V shed 7 bases, J shed 3 bases, and the junction held 10 bases outside the gene matches. The CDR3 nucleotides are TGTGCCAGCACGCCGGGGAGCGGGGAGACAGATACGCAGTATTTT. This codes for CASTPGSGETDTQYF.

In DNA form, the CDR3 reads TGTGCCAGCAGTGAAGCGAAGACAGGGGTTTCACCAGCTTTCTTT. Encoded protein: CASSEAKTGVSPAFF. The J gene is TRBJ1-1, the V gene TRBV6-1, with 8 bases identical to TRBD1. This CDR3 has 15 residues. Germline CDR1 MNHNS, CDR2 SASEGT. J lost 10 bases, V lost 0 bases, and 10 bases had no gene match.

This chain links TRBV6-5 with TRBJ2-7; D is unclear. The germline V gene has CDR1 MNHEY and CDR2 SVGAGI. This CDR3 region has 13 residues. V was trimmed by 8 bases and J by 0 bases, leaving 11 bases between them. The CDR3 bases are TGTGCCAGCGCCCCGCTGAGCTCCTACGAGCAGTACGTC. Translating gives CASAPLSSYEQYV.

This chain links TRBV11-3 with TRBJ2-1, with 8 nucleotides matching TRBD1. Unmatched junction bases numbered 8, after V lost 2 bases and J lost 2 bases. The CDR3 spans 17 residues. The germline CDR1 and CDR2 sequences are SGHNT and YENEEA. The CDR3 protein is CASSLSTGTGTYNEQFF. Written as DNA, the CDR3 is TGTGCCAGCAGCTTATCTACTGGGACAGGTACCTACAATGAGCAGTTCTTC.